This TCR beta chain appears in the sequencing data of a study of blood T cell repertoires in COVID-19. Study at large: Collection of acute and convalescent COVID-19 samples took place in the United States, Italy and Spain. The cDNA or gDNA used as material had been derived from T cells, B-cell-depleted T cells, or PBMCs.

This clone was detected a few times. Some clones are missing from TCRdb's copy, which holds only in-frame ones; the method was immunoSEQ multiplex PCR. The sample includes more than 110,000 clones, roughly 85% seen only once; the top ten take 3.5% to 4.5%. Trimming stripped 5 bases from V and 2 bases from J, with 14 bases between. The CDR3 contains 15 residues. Germline-derived CDR1 and CDR2 are SGHTA and FQGNSA. The clonotype comes from a man in his sixties with acute or convalescent COVID-19. The rearrangement links TRBV7-2 to TRBJ2-3, with D perhaps matching TRBD2 (5 bases). Source material: peripheral blood. CDR3 DNA sequence: TGTGCCAGCAGCGCCCCAAGCGGATTCACAGATACGCAGTATTTT. Translated: CASSAPSGFTDTQYF.